This entry is about one T cell receptor beta chain. This entry is derived from a study of OX40 agonist ivuxolimab in advanced cancers. Turning to the study itself: Each dose-escalation patient presented with hepatocellular carcinoma, melanoma, renal cell or head and neck cancer.

Repertoires were generated with immunoSEQ multiplex PCR, while TCRdb's copy carries only in-frame clones and drops some. This sample yields just under 95,000 clones, of which around 87% are seen a single time; under 0.35% belongs to the top ten. V was cut by 6 bases and J by 8 bases, with 19 bases left in between. CDR3 size: 14 residues. CDR1 and CDR2 from the germline V gene are MNHEY and SMNVEV (reference sequence). This sequence was found in an adult with an advanced solid tumor such as melanoma, head and neck, liver or kidney cancer. Specimen: CD4+ or CD8+ T cells sorted from blood, collected in a trial of the OX40 agonist ivuxolimab. The rearrangement joins TRBV27 to TRBJ1-2; D unresolved. Here the CDR3 DNA reads TGTGCCAGCAGAGAGGCGACTCTAGTGGGGGGCTACACCTTC. Its protein product is CASREATLVGGYTF.